A selection of T cell receptor beta chains follows, all from one sample in a study of OX40 agonist ivuxolimab in advanced cancers. Assay used: immunoSEQ multiplex PCR; TCRdb lists only in-frame clones, some missing. The table shows 30,000 to 40,000 clones, with around 80% occurring only once. This specimen was CD4+ or CD8+ T cells sorted from blood, taken in a trial of the OX40 agonist ivuxolimab. These receptors originate from an adult with an advanced solid tumor such as melanoma, head and neck, liver or kidney cancer. Each CDR3 is given with its conserved first and last residue. The order of the fields is CDR3 protein, CDR3 DNA, V gene, D gene, clone size, J gene. D genes are given only for firm matches. Clone size is not always given. Where it is, it says once, few, many or a class for expanded clones.

CDR3: CASSLRASMNYGYTF
DNA: TGTGCCAGCAGCTTAAGGGCCTCTATGAACTATGGCTACACCTTC
V: TRBV11-2
D: .
size: few
J: TRBJ1-2

CDR3: CASSSLGLAGGNEQFF
DNA: TGTGCCAGCAGCTCACTGGGACTAGCGGGAGGGAATGAGCAGTTCTTC
V: TRBV5-5
D: TRBD2
size: .
J: TRBJ2-1

CDR3: CASAIGAKNIQYF
DNA: TGCGCCAGCGCCATTGGCGCCAAAAACATTCAGTACTTC
V: TRBV5-1
D: .
size: .
J: TRBJ2-4

CDR3: CASSSMDGSNQPQHF
DNA: TGTGCCAGCAGTTCCATGGACGGATCCAATCAGCCCCAGCATTTT
V: TRBV28
D: .
size: .
J: TRBJ1-5

CDR3: CASSIMGASTGELFF
DNA: TGTGCCAGTAGTATCATGGGGGCGAGCACCGGGGAGCTGTTTTTT
V: TRBV19
D: .
size: .
J: TRBJ2-2

CDR3: CASSQGATADSPLHF
DNA: TGTGCCAGCAGCCAAGGGGCGACAGCTGATTCACCCCTCCACTTT
V: TRBV4-2
D: .
size: few
J: TRBJ1-6

CDR3: CAISISSEQFF
DNA: TGTGCCATCAGCATCTCGAGTGAGCAGTTCTTC
V: TRBV7-9
D: .
size: .
J: TRBJ2-1

CDR3: CAWARDSNQPQHF
DNA: TGTGCCTGGGCACGGGACAGCAATCAGCCCCAGCATTTT
V: TRBV30
D: .
size: .
J: TRBJ1-5

CDR3: CASSQGQGGTYEQYF
DNA: TGCGCCAGCAGCCAAGGACAGGGGGGAACCTACGAGCAGTACTTC
V: TRBV4-1
D: TRBD1
size: .
J: TRBJ2-7

CDR3: CASSLAIGGRNQPQHF
DNA: TGCGCCAGCAGCTTGGCGATAGGGGGCCGCAATCAGCCCCAGCATTTT
V: TRBV5-1
D: TRBD1
size: medium-sized
J: TRBJ1-5

CDR3: CAISGEGRTNEKLFF
DNA: TGTGCCATCTCGGGGGAGGGGAGGACTAATGAAAAACTGTTTTTT
V: TRBV15
D: .
size: .
J: TRBJ1-4

CDR3: CASSWPEGVEQYF
DNA: TGTGCCAGCAGCTGGCCGGAAGGGGTCGAGCAGTACTTC
V: TRBV7-2
D: .
size: .
J: TRBJ2-7

CDR3: CASSRSLGEQYF
DNA: TGTGCCAGCAGCCGAAGCCTCGGCGAGCAGTACTTC
V: TRBV5-6
D: .
size: .
J: TRBJ2-7

CDR3: CSVSQTAYNEQFF
DNA: TGCAGCGTGAGCCAGACTGCCTACAATGAGCAGTTCTTC
V: TRBV29-1
D: .
size: .
J: TRBJ2-1

CDR3: CASTLGGSSYNEQFF
DNA: TGTGCCAGCACCTTGGGGGGATCCTCCTACAATGAGCAGTTCTTC
V: TRBV28
D: .
size: .
J: TRBJ2-1